The entry below describes one TCR beta chain. The data are from a study of blood T cell repertoires in COVID-19. In the study overall: COVID-19 samples from acute and convalescent phases originated in the United States, Italy and Spain. T cells, B-cell-depleted T cells, or PBMCs supplied cDNA or gDNA.

Original methodology: How many nucleated cells were present was estimated from reference gene primer amplification. Data came from immunoSEQ multiplex PCR; TCRdb stores just in-frame clones and leaves some out. The V and J calls and clone size are taken from that table; D and trimming were inferred from the DNA. The top ten clones hold 0.7% to 1% of a sample with approximately 110,000 clones, approximately 80% of them seen once. This receptor was taken from a woman between 65 and 79 years old with acute or convalescent COVID-19. Sequences were obtained from peripheral blood.

The CDR3 sequence: CASSPAGGGVGPQHF. DNA for the CDR3: TGCGCCAGCAGCCCCGCGGGGGGGGGTGTAGGGCCCCAGCATTTT. This chain links TRBV5-1 with TRBJ1-5; a possible D gene is TRBD1 (5 bases). The V gene lost 4 bases and the J gene lost 9 bases, with 20 bases spanning the gap. This CDR3 spans 15 amino acids. Germline V gene sequence: CDR1 SGHRS, CDR2 YFSETQ.